This TCR beta chain was found in a study of blood T cell repertoires in COVID-19. Across the study: Material from acute and convalescent COVID-19 was sourced from the United States, Italy and Spain.

The table came from immunoSEQ multiplex PCR; TCRdb's copy has only in-frame clones and leaves some out. Here the sample spans some 77,000 clones, roughly 90% being singletons. Between the trimmed V and J ends, which lost 1 base and 3 bases, there was a span of 12 bases. The germline V gene has CDR1 SGDLS and CDR2 YYNGEE. The CDR3 has 15 residues. V is TRBV9 and J is TRBJ2-3, with D maybe TRBD2 (5 bases). This receptor was obtained from a woman over 75 with active or convalescent COVID-19. The sample consisted of peripheral blood. The CDR3 loop reads CASSVIGMGTDTQYF. CDR3 in DNA: TGTGCCAGCAGCGTAATCGGGATGGGGACAGATACGCAGTATTTT.